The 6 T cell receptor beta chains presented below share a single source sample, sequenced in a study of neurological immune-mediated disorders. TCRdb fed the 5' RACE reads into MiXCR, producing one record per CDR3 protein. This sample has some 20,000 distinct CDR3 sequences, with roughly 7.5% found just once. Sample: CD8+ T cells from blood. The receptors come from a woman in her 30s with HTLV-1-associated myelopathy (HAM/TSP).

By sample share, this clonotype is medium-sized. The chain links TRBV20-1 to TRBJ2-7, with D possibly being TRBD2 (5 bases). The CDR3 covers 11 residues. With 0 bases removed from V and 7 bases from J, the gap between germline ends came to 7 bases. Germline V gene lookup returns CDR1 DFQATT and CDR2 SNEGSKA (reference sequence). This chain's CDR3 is CSARESGEQYF. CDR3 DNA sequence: TGCAGTGCTAGAGAGTCGGGGGAGCAGTACTTC.

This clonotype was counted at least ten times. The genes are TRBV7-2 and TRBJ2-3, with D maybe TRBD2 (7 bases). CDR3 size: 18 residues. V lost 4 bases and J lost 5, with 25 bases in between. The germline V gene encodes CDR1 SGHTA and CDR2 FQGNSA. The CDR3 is CASSSYPRGASTRDTQYF. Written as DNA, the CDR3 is TGTGCCAGCAGCTCCTACCCACGGGGGGCCTCAACTCGAGATACGCAGTATTTT.

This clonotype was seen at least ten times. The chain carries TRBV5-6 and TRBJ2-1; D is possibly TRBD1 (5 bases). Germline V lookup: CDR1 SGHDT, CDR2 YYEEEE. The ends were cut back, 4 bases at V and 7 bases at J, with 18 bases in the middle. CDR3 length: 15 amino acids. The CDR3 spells CASSGHSGSRNEQFF. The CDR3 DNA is TGTGCCAGCAGCGGACACAGTGGTTCTCGAAATGAGCAGTTCTTC.

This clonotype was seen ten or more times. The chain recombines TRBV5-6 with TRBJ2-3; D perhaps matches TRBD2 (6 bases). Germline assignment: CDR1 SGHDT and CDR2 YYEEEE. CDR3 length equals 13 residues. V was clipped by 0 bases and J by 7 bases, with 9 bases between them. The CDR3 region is CASSLDGGNTQYF. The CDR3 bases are TGTGCCAGCAGCTTGGACGGGGGAAATACGCAGTATTTT.

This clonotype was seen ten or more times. CDR3 sequence: CASSPGPPGQPQHF. The CDR3 DNA reads TGTGCCAGCAGCCCGGGACCGCCAGGTCAGCCCCAGCATTTT. The chain combines TRBV7-9 with TRBJ1-5, with D maybe TRBD1 (5 bases). V lost 5 bases, J lost 6 bases, and 14 bases lay in between. The length of the CDR3 is 14 residues. Germline loops: CDR1 SEHNR, CDR2 FQNEAQ (reference sequence). Combining the CDR3 with reference TRBV7-9 and TRBJ1-5 gives the whole variable domain DTGVSQNPRHKITKRGQNVTFRCDPISEHNRLYWYRQTLGQGPEFLTYFQNEAQLEKSRLLSDRFSAERPKGSFSTLEIQRTEQGDSAMYLCASSPGPPGQPQHFGDGTRLSIL.

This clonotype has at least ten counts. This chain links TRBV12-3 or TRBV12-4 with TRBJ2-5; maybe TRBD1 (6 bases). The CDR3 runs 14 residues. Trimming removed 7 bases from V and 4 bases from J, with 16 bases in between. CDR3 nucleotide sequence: TGTGCCAGCACCCTAAGCCCGGACAGAGAGACCCAGTACTTC. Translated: CASTLSPDRETQYF.